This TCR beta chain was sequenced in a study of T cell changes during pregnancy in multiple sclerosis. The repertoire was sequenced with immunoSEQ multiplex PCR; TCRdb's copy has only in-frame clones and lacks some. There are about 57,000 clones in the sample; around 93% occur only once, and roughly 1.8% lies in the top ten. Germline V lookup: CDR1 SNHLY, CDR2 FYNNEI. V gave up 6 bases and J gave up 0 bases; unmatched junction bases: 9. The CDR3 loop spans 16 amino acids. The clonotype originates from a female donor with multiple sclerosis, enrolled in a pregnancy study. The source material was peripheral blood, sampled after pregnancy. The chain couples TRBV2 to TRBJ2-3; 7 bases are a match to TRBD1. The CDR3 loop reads CASSVLGQISTDTQYF. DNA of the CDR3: TGTGCCAGCAGCGTCTTGGGACAGATTAGCACAGATACGCAGTATTTT.